The present T cell receptor (beta chain) was sequenced within a study of spatial heterogeneity in lung cancer. The wider study: The study observed each unique TCR and UMI combination more than ten times on average in raw reads.

The time point here: sample taken at primary tumor resection. CDR3 length: 14 amino acids. V gave up 4 bases and J gave up 5 bases; unmatched junction bases: 8. The germline V gene encodes CDR1 SGHRS and CDR2 YFSETQ. The table lists this clonotype with many counts. Every TCR cDNA molecule bore its own unique molecular identifier. MiXCR was run by TCRdb on the 5' RACE reads, yielding one entry per CDR3 protein. The repertoire includes about 39,000 distinct CDR3 sequences, just over 3% of them detected once, and roughly 35% sits in the top ten. The V and J genes are TRBV5-1 and TRBJ2-7, with TRBD2 matching over 8 bases. The sequenced sample was normal lung tissue next to the tumor, obtained at surgery. The TCR was taken from a male donor with early-stage non-small cell lung cancer. The CDR3, as DNA: TGCGCCAGCAGCACCGGGACTAGTCTTCACGAGCAGTACTTC. It yields the protein CASSTGTSLHEQYF.